This section outlines one T cell receptor beta chain sequence together with its context. Its target is not known. The source of the sample is a study of T cells in Graves' hyperthyroidism and ophthalmopathy. Study-level results: Model output signaled ophthalmopathy a median approximately 6.2 months ahead of onset.

Trimming removed 4 bases at V and 8 bases at J, with 15 bases between. Per germline, CDR1 SGHRS and CDR2 YFSETQ. The CDR3 extends over 14 amino acids. Patients having uncontrolled infection, another autoimmune disease, pregnancy or lactation were not included. Amplification of TCR beta CDR3 regions used RNA as the template. HTBI primers drove first-round RT-PCR of the TCR CDR3. TCRdb re-called the multiplex PCR reads with MiXCR, one entry per CDR3 protein. The sample has fewer than 700,000 distinct CDR3 sequences, 15% to 20% seen once. Sequenced: blood. The TCR was taken from a woman under 30 with Graves' ophthalmopathy. This chain connects TRBV5-1 to TRBJ1-4, with D possibly being TRBD1 (5 bases). CDR3: CASSGAGPGEKLFF. CDR3 bases: TGCGCCAGCAGCGGCGCAGGGCCCGGGGAAAAACTGTTTTTT.